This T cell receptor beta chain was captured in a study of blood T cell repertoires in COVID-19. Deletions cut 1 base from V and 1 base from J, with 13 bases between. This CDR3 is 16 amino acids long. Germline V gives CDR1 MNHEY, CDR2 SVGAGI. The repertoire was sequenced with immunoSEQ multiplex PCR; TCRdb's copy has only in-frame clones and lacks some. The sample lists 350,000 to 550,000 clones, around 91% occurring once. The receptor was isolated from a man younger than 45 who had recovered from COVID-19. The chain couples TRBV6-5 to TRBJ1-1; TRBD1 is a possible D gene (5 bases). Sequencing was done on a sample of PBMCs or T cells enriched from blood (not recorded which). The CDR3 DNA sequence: TGTGCCAGCAGTTACTGGAAGTGGCAGGGGAACACTGAAGCTTTCTTT. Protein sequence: CASSYWKWQGNTEAFF.